Following are 10 T cell receptor beta chains from one sample sequenced in a study of OX40 agonist ivuxolimab in advanced cancers. The protocol was immunoSEQ multiplex PCR, while the TCRdb copy is restricted to in-frame clones and leaves out a portion. The data show around 70,000 clones, with about four fifths seen just once and 6% to 8% held by the top ten. Material: CD4+ or CD8+ T cells sorted from blood, obtained in a trial of the OX40 agonist ivuxolimab. The receptors come from an adult with an advanced solid tumor such as melanoma, head and neck, liver or kidney cancer.

The chain joins TRBV18 to TRBJ2-5, with TRBD2 matching 13 bases. The J call may be incorrect, as the DNA end agrees better with TRBJ2-7. CDR1 and CDR2 from the germline V gene are KGHSH and LQKENI. The CDR3 covers 15 residues. The CDR3 loop reads CASSRTSGSSYEQYF. In nucleotides, the CDR3 is TGTGCCAGCTCAAGGACTAGCGGGAGCTCCTACGAGCAGTACTTC.

The chain carries TRBV4-1 and TRBJ1-5, with 10 bases identical to TRBD1. Germline V lookup: CDR1 MGHRA, CDR2 YSYEKL. The ends lost 5 bases at V and 4 bases at J; junction bases unmatched: 11. The CDR3 contains 17 residues. In nucleotides, the CDR3 is TGCGCCAGCAGCGGATCCTTGGGACAGGGGTCGAATCAGCCCCAGCATTTT. Translated: CASSGSLGQGSNQPQHF.

V usage is TRBV29-1 and J usage is TRBJ2-1, with a tentative D call TRBD1 (5 bases). The CDR3 is 13 amino acids. V lost 4 bases, J lost 9 bases, and 16 bases lay in between. Germline loops: CDR1 SQVTM, CDR2 ANQGSEA. CDR3 sequence reads: CSVGQTDGGEQFF. The CDR3 bases are TGCAGCGTTGGACAGACCGATGGTGGTGAGCAGTTCTTC.

The gene calls are TRBV9 and TRBJ2-3; D is undetermined. The V gene lost 3 bases and the J gene lost 4 bases, with 18 bases spanning the gap. This CDR3 is 16 amino acids long. Germline CDR1 reads SGDLS; CDR2 reads YYNGEE. The CDR3 DNA sequence: TGTGCCAGCAGCGACCCGGGCCCCCAGGACGCAGATACGCAGTATTTT. Its protein product is CASSDPGPQDADTQYF.

This chain uses TRBV5-8 with TRBJ2-7; 9 bases align to TRBD1. The CDR3 totals 14 residues. J was trimmed by 1 base and V by 7 bases; bases with no gene match: 6. Germline CDR1 and CDR2: SGHTS and YDEGEE. The CDR3 nucleotides read TGTGCCAGCTCCCAACAGGGGGCTTCCTACGAGCAGTACTTC. Its protein is CASSQQGASYEQYF.

The gene calls are TRBV5-6 and TRBJ2-3, with 10 bases fitting TRBD2. Germline trimming cut 3 bases from V and 4 bases from J; bases unmatched to any gene: 5. The CDR3 runs 15 residues. Germline V gene sequence: CDR1 SGHDT, CDR2 YYEEEE. CDR3 in amino acids: CASSYESGGADTQYF. DNA of the CDR3: TGTGCCAGCAGCTATGAAAGCGGGGGGGCAGATACGCAGTATTTT.

As DNA, the CDR3 is TGTGCCAGCAGCCCCCCAGGAACTAGCGGGACCGGGGAGCTGTTTTTT. Its protein product is CASSPPGTSGTGELFF. V gene TRBV9 combines with J gene TRBJ2-2; 9 nucleotides match TRBD2. J gave up 5 bases and V 4 bases, and 9 bases lay outside the gene matches. This CDR3 spans 16 amino acids. Germline loops: CDR1 SGDLS, CDR2 YYNGEE.

The chain uses TRBV19 and TRBJ1-1; D is unclear. The CDR3 totals 12 residues. The germline V gene has CDR1 LNHDA and CDR2 SQIVND (reference sequence). Deletions cut 6 bases from V and 4 bases from J, with 9 bases between. CDR3 in amino acids: CASREGGTEAFF. CDR3 sequence (DNA): TGTGCCAGTAGGGAGGGTGGCACTGAAGCTTTCTTT.

This sequence joins TRBV7-2 and TRBJ2-6; D may be TRBD2 (6 bases). The CDR3 contains 17 residues. V lost 4 bases and J lost 0, with 13 bases in between. Germline lookup yields CDR1 SGHTA and CDR2 FQGNSA. CDR3 DNA: TGTGCCAGCAGCTACGCCTGGGGGGTCTCTGGGGCCAACGTCCTGACTTTC. It is translated as CASSYAWGVSGANVLTF.

This chain joins TRBV6-5 and TRBJ2-7, with 7 bases lining up with TRBD1. The CDR3 is 16 amino acids. V lost 3 bases to trimming and J lost 4 bases; unmatched junction nucleotides: 12. Per the germline V gene, CDR1 is MNHEY and CDR2 is SVGAGI. The CDR3: CASSYSDRVVRYEQYF. In DNA, the CDR3 is TGTGCCAGCAGTTATTCCGACAGGGTAGTTAGATACGAGCAGTACTTC.